The T cell receptor (beta chain) under discussion was sequenced for a study of cytomegalovirus exposure and HLA in healthy donors. The CDR3 is 13 residues long. Germline assignment: CDR1 LNHDA and CDR2 SQIVND (reference sequence). Trimming took 6 bases from V and 1 from J, leaving 9 bases between them. The PCR employed 60 Vbeta primers together with 13 Jbeta primers. As handled by the study authors: It was a later analysis that counted 83 million or so unique TCR beta chains, of which 9.5 million to 14 million were shared. Profiled with immunoSEQ multiplex PCR; TCRdb holds only in-frame clones, not every one. The V and J calls and clone size come from that table; D and trimming were worked out from the DNA. The table shows more than 150,000 clones, with about 88% occurring only once.

The chain has TRBV19 and TRBJ1-1, with D unresolved. The TCR comes from a girl in the first two years of life in good health and CMV-seronegative. The sequenced sample was PBMCs. As DNA, the CDR3 is TGTGCCAGTAGACCGAGGGAGAACACTGAAGCTTTCTTT. It is translated as CASRPRENTEAFF.